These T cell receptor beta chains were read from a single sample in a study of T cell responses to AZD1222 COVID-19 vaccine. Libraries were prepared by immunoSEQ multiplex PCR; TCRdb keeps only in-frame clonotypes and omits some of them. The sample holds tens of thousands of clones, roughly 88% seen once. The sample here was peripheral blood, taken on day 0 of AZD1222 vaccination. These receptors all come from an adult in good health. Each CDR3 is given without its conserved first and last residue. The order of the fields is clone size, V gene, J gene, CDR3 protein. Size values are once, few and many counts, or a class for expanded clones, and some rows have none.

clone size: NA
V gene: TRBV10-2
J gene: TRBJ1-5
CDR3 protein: ASSESWTGGSLR

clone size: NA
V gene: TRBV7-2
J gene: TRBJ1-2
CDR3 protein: ASNSPGSYGYT

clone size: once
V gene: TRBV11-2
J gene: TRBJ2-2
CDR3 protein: ASSSRTSGRPYTGELF

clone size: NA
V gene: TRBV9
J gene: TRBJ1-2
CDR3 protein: ASSVVGGAIYGYT

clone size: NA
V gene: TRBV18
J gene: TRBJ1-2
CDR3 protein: ASSPATDNNYGYT

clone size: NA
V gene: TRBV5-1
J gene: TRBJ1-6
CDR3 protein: ASSLLGGTNSPLH

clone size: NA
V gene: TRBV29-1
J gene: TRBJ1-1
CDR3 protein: SVVAGHLNTEAF

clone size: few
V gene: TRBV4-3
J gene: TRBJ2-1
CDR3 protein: ASSQSLAGSSYNEQF

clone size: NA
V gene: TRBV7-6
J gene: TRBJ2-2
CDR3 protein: ASSLALAGVVNTGELF

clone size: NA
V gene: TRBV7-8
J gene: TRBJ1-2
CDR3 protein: ASSPGTDYGYT

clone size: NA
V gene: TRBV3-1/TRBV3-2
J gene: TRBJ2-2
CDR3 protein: ASSQVSLGGELF

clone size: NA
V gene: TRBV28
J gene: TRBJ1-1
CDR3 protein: ASSITGNTEAF

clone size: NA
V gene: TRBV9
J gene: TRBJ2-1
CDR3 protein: ASSKSVAPRNEQF

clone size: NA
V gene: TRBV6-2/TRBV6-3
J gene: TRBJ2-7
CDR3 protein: ASSYPVGLAEGSYEQY

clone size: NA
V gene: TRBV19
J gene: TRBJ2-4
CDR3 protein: ASSRLPGKNIQY

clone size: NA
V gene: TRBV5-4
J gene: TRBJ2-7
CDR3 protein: ASSILAGPGEQY

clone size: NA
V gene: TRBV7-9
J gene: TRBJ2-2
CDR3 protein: ASSLGYTGELF

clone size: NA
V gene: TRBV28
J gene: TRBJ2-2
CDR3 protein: ASSSPNRGYTGELF

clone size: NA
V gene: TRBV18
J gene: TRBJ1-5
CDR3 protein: ASSPLGSNQPQH

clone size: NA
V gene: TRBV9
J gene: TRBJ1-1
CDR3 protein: ASSVDLRGGNTEAF

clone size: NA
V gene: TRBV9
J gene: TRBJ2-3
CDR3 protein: ASSSSGRASTDTQY

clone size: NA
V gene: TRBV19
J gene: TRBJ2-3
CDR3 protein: ASSSGPAESTDTQY

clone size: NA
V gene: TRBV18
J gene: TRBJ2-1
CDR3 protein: ASSPASYNEQF

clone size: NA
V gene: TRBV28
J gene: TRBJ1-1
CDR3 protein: ASSSPSQGDTEAF

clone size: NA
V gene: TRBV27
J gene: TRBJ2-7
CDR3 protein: ASSPRDRAYEQY

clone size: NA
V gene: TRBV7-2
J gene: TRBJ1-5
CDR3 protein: ASSLAGAREPQH

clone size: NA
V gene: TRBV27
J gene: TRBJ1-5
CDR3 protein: ASSPTFGQGGSNQPQH

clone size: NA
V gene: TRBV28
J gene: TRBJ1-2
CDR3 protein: ASTTPGQGTGYT

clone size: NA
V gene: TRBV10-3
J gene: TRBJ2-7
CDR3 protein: AITGTGWDEQY

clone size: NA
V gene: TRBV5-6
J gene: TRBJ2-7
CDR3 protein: ASSSYRGSYEQY

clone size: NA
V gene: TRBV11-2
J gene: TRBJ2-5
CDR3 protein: ASSDPGGEETQY

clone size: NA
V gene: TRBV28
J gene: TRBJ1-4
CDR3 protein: ASSKNRVGEKLF

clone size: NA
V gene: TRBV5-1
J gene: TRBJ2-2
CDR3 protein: ASRQNTGELF

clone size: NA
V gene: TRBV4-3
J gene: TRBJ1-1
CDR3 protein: ASSQAKMGTEAF

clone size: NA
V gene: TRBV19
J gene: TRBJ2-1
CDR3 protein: ASSPQKVGRAAYNEQF

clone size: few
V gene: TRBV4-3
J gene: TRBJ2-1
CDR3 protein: ASSQVQAGEQF

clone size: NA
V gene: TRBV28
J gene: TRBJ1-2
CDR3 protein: ASSIPVPRDYGYT

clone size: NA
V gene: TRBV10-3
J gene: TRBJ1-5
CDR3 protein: AISQVDGNQPQH

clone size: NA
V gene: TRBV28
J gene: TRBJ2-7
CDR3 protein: ASSKIAGVGNEQY

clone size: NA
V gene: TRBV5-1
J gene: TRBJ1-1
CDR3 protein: ASSWGRTGLMNTEAF

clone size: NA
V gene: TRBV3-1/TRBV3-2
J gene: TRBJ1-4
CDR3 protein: ASSPLTGGRSEKLF

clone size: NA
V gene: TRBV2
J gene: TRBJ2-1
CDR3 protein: ASSERVLSPYNEQF

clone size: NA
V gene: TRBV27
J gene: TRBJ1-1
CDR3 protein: ASSTRQAPNTEAF

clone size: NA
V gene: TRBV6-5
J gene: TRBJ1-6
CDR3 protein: ASDLQRVSNSPLH

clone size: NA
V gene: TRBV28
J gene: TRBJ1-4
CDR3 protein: ASTAPNEKLF

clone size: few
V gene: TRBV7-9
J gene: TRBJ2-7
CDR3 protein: ASSLRTSGTYEQY

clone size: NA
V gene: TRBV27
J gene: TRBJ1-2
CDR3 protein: ASSQRQGSYGYT

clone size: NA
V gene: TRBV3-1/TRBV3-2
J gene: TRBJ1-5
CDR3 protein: ASSQGSFQPQH

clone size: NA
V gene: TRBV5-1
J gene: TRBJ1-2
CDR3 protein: ASRAERYGYT